A single sample gave rise to the 26 T cell receptor beta chains below, sequenced in a study of blood T cell repertoires in COVID-19. Produced via immunoSEQ multiplex PCR; TCRdb's table is partial and in-frame only. The sample holds roughly 90,000 clones, around 87% seen once. Sequenced input: peripheral blood. Receptors originate from a human donor in a cohort sampled during active COVID-19.

The gene calls are TRBV12-5 and TRBJ2-1; 11 bases fit TRBD2. J lost 10 bases, V lost 11 bases, and 13 bases had no gene match. This CDR3 spans 14 amino acids. Germline values: CDR1 LGHNT, CDR2 FRNRAP. CDR3 amino acids: CACRGTSGLGEQFF. The CDR3 DNA is TGTGCTTGCCGGGGGACTAGCGGTCTCGGGGAGCAGTTCTTC.

The V gene is TRBV13, the J gene TRBJ2-7; TRBD2 matches 9 bases. CDR1 and CDR2 (germline): PRHDT, FYEKMQ (reference sequence). J gave up 3 bases and V 5 bases, and 8 bases lay outside the gene matches. The CDR3 extends over 15 amino acids. The CDR3 region is CASSPTSGPIYEQYF. DNA for the CDR3: TGTGCCAGCAGCCCTACTAGCGGGCCAATCTACGAGCAGTACTTC.

This sequence joins TRBV29-1 and TRBJ2-1; the match to TRBD2 covers 8 bases. CDR3 length: 16 amino acids. Germline V lookup: CDR1 SQVTM, CDR2 ANQGSEA. Trimming removed 3 bases from V and 6 bases from J; junction bases left unmatched: 13. CDR3 DNA sequence: TGCAGCGTTGACGCGGCTAGCGGGTTACTGTTCAATGAGCAGTTCTTC. Protein sequence: CSVDAASGLLFNEQFF.

This chain uses TRBV19 with TRBJ2-1; 7 bases are shared with TRBD1. With 6 bases clipped from V and 3 bases from J, the junction kept 5 bases outside the gene matches. The germline V gene encodes CDR1 LNHDA and CDR2 SQIVND (reference sequence). This CDR3 is built from 14 residues. CDR3 loop: CASRPRTGYNEQFF. The CDR3 DNA is TGTGCCAGTAGGCCTCGGACAGGCTACAATGAGCAGTTCTTC.

The rearrangement links TRBV10-3 to TRBJ2-1; TRBD2 agrees at 7 bases. Germline CDR1 ENHRY, CDR2 SYGVKD. CDR3 length equals 14 residues. The V gene end was trimmed by 7 bases and the J gene end by 5 bases; junction bases not matched to a gene: 8. Here the CDR3 DNA reads TGTGCCATCAAGGCGGGAGATGGAAACAATGAGCAGTTCTTC. Its protein is CAIKAGDGNNEQFF.

This clone has a single count. CDR3 DNA: TGCAGTGCGCTTGGAGGAGATACGCAGTATTTT. Amino acids: CSALGGDTQYF. The chain employs TRBV20-1 and TRBJ2-3, with D possibly TRBD2 on 5 matching bases. V lost 6 bases to trimming and J lost 5 bases, with 9 bases between them. This CDR3 is 11 amino acids long. Per the germline V gene, CDR1 is DFQATT and CDR2 is SNEGSKA (reference sequence).

This chain uses TRBV28 with TRBJ2-7; TRBD2 matches at 8 bases. The CDR3 sequence is 15 residues long. The germline gives CDR1 MDHEN, CDR2 SYDVKM. V lost 1 base to trimming and J lost 6 bases; unmatched junction nucleotides: 8. In DNA form, the CDR3 reads TGTGCCAGCAGTTTATCCCCGGGACTAGTTCGCGAGCAGTACTTC. It specifies CASSLSPGLVREQYF.

This chain uses TRBV28 with TRBJ2-4, with D perhaps matching TRBD1 (5 bases). Germline V lookup: CDR1 MDHEN, CDR2 SYDVKM. The CDR3 is made up of 14 amino acids. V gave up 3 bases and J gave up 5 bases, with 11 bases separating them. The CDR3 coding sequence is TGTGCCAGCAGTTTGAGGCAGACAGAAAACATTCAGTACTTC. Translation: CASSLRQTENIQYF.

The rearrangement uses TRBV12-5 and TRBJ1-5; TRBD1 aligns across 11 bases. The CDR3 length is 15 residues. V was pared by 6 bases and J by 4 bases, with 5 bases of the junction left unmatched. CDR1 is LGHNT and CDR2 is FRNRAP in the germline V gene. The CDR3 loop reads CASGTGQGVNQPQHF. The CDR3 nucleotides read TGTGCTAGTGGAACGGGACAGGGGGTAAATCAGCCCCAGCATTTT. Based on the CDR3 plus reference TRBV12-5 and TRBJ1-5, the full variable domain is DARVTQTPRHKVTEMGQEVTMRCQPILGHNTVFWYRQTMMQGLELLAYFRNRAPLDDSGMPKDRFSAEMPDATLATLKIQPSEPRDSAVYFCASGTGQGVNQPQHFGDGTRLSIL.

V usage is TRBV19 and J usage is TRBJ1-3, with D possibly matching TRBD1 (6 bases). There are 16 residues in the CDR3. V lost 6 bases and J 0 bases, leaving 15 bases between the germline ends. Germline V lookup: CDR1 LNHDA, CDR2 SQIVND (reference sequence). Here the CDR3 reads CASRRTAIRSGNTIYF. As DNA, the CDR3 is TGTGCCAGTAGGAGGACAGCGATACGCTCTGGAAACACCATATATTTT.

The V and J genes are TRBV9 and TRBJ2-3, with TRBD2 identical over 12 bases. The J segment lost 1 base and the V segment lost 2 bases, leaving 8 bases of the junction unmatched. Germline V gene data show CDR1 as SGDLS and CDR2 as YYNGEE. This CDR3 has 18 residues. The CDR3 region is CASSVGLAGSPGTDTQYF. The CDR3 DNA reads TGTGCCAGCAGCGTCGGACTAGCGGGGAGCCCGGGCACAGATACGCAGTATTTT.

The V gene is TRBV9, the J gene TRBJ1-2; maybe TRBD1 (6 bases). Trimming left V 0 bases short and J 0 bases short, with 15 bases between. The CDR3 runs 17 residues. The germline V gene has CDR1 SGDLS and CDR2 YYNGEE. The CDR3 reads CASSVAPGAAANYGYTF. In nucleotides, the CDR3 is TGTGCCAGCAGCGTAGCTCCAGGGGCAGCAGCTAACTATGGCTACACCTTC.

The V call is TRBV5-1, the J call TRBJ2-7, with 8 bases identical to TRBD2. This CDR3 contains 15 residues. V lost 0 bases to trimming and J lost 5 bases; unmatched junction nucleotides: 7. Germline V gene data show CDR1 as SGHRS and CDR2 as YFSETQ. CDR3 sequence (DNA): TGCGCCAGCAGCTTGGCCCGGGAGGGCCACCACGAGCAGTACTTC. It translates to CASSLAREGHHEQYF.

CDR3 loop: CASSPWGQRYTGELFF. CDR3 nucleotide sequence: TGTGCCAGCAGCCCTTGGGGACAGCGATATACCGGGGAGCTGTTTTTT. This chain links TRBV28 with TRBJ2-2; 7 bases match TRBD1. Germline loops: CDR1 MDHEN, CDR2 SYDVKM. The CDR3 length is 16 residues. The trim removed 6 bases at V and 5 bases at J, leaving 12 bases unmatched.

This chain joins TRBV30 and TRBJ2-5; 9 nucleotides align to TRBD2. CDR3 length: 14 residues. The V gene end was trimmed by 0 bases and the J gene end by 10 bases; junction bases not matched to a gene: 9. Germline-derived CDR1 and CDR2 are GTSNPN and SVGIG (reference sequence). CDR3 nucleotides: TGTGCCTGGAGTGTAGGGGCTAGCGGGACGAGCCAGTACTTC. Residues: CAWSVGASGTSQYF. Filled out from reference TRBV30 and TRBJ2-5, the complete variable domain reads SQTIHQWPATLVQPVGSPLSLECTVEGTSNPNLYWYRQAAGRGLQLLFYSVGIGQISSEVPQNLSASRPQDRQFILSSKKLLLSDSGFYLCAWSVGASGTSQYFGPGTRLLVL.

The chain couples TRBV5-6 to TRBJ2-2, with D perhaps TRBD2 (5 bases). Trimming stripped 0 bases from V and 7 bases from J, with 13 bases between. Germline values: CDR1 SGHDT, CDR2 YYEEEE. CDR3 size: 15 residues. The CDR3 reads CASSLGGPGNGELFF. In DNA form, the CDR3 reads TGTGCCAGCAGCTTGGGTGGGCCGGGAAACGGGGAGCTGTTTTTT.

The chain couples TRBV7-3 to TRBJ2-1, with 7 nucleotides matching TRBD1. Germline lookup yields CDR1 SGHTA and CDR2 FQGTGA. V was clipped by 5 bases and J by 0 bases; unmatched bases: 4. There are 15 residues in the CDR3. CDR3 nucleotide sequence: TGTGCCAGCAGCGGGGACAGACGCTCCTACAATGAGCAGTTCTTC. Translating it yields CASSGDRRSYNEQFF.

This chain links TRBV6-1 with TRBJ1-2; 10 bases line up with TRBD1. Germline assignment: CDR1 MNHNS and CDR2 SASEGT. Trimming cost V 3 bases and J 7 bases; bases outside gene matches: 8. The CDR3 covers 15 residues. The CDR3 DNA sequence: TGTGCCAGCAGTGAGACAGGGGGCTTCAATGGTGGCTACACCTTC. Amino acids: CASSETGGFNGGYTF.

The rearrangement links TRBV9 to TRBJ2-7; a weak D match, TRBD1 (5 bases). Germline V CDR1 and CDR2: SGDLS, YYNGEE. This CDR3 is 15 amino acids long. The V end was cut by 0 bases, the J end by 3 bases, with 13 bases between. This chain's CDR3 is CASSVGATANYEQYF. For the CDR3, the DNA is TGTGCCAGCAGCGTAGGCGCGACAGCCAACTACGAGCAGTACTTC.

The chain combines TRBV7-9 with TRBJ1-1; 9 bases are shared with TRBD1. The CDR3 has 16 residues. Germline CDR1 SEHNR, CDR2 FQNEAQ (reference sequence). Unmatched junction bases numbered 12, after V lost 5 bases and J lost 5 bases. The DNA for the CDR3 is TGTGCCAGCAGCCCCCCCGGGACAGGGTTGGGGACTGAAGCTTTCTTT. Translation: CASSPPGTGLGTEAFF.

The chain has TRBV6-1 and TRBJ1-2, with D unresolved. V lost 1 base and J 3 bases, leaving 3 bases between the germline ends. The CDR3 totals 12 residues. Germline-derived CDR1 and CDR2 are MNHNS and SASEGT. This CDR3 reads CASSEVDYGYTF. The DNA for the CDR3 is TGTGCCAGCAGTGAAGTCGACTATGGCTACACCTTC.

The rearrangement uses TRBV15 and TRBJ2-1, with 8 bases lining up with TRBD1. V lost 8 bases and J lost 4; bases outside the gene matches: 7. The CDR3 length is 14 residues. Germline CDR1 is LNHNV and CDR2 is YYDKDF (reference sequence). The DNA for the CDR3 is TGTGCCACCGTTGACAGGGGTACTTACAATGAGCAGTTCTTC. Translated, it gives CATVDRGTYNEQFF.

The chain uses TRBV4-1 and TRBJ2-5, with TRBD2 identical over 8 bases. CDR3 length: 16 amino acids. With 4 bases clipped from V and 5 bases from J, the junction kept 12 bases outside the gene matches. The germline gives CDR1 MGHRA, CDR2 YSYEKL. CDR3 loop: CASSPRFSGSGETQYF. CDR3 in DNA: TGCGCCAGCAGCCCCCGGTTCAGCGGGAGTGGGGAGACCCAGTACTTC.

CDR3 coding DNA: TGTGCCAGCAGCTTCTTGGGATTTAGGGGCGGGGACACCGGGGAGCTGTTTTTT. Encoded protein: CASSFLGFRGGDTGELFF. The rearrangement uses TRBV7-9 and TRBJ2-2, with D possibly TRBD2 on 6 matching bases. The CDR3 has 18 residues. CDR1 and CDR2 (germline): SEHNR, FQNEAQ (reference sequence). V lost 3 bases, J lost 3 bases, and 20 bases lay in between. The full variable domain, completed using reference TRBV7-9 and TRBJ2-2, is DTGVSQNPRHKITKRGQNVTFRCDPISEHNRLYWYRQTLGQGPEFLTYFQNEAQLEKSRLLSDRFSAERPKGSFSTLEIQRTEQGDSAMYLCASSFLGFRGGDTGELFFGEGSRLTVL.

J is TRBJ2-2 and V is TRBV28; 9 positions match TRBD1. Germline lookup yields CDR1 MDHEN and CDR2 SYDVKM. V trimming: 5 bases; J trimming: 3 bases; junction bases outside the gene matches: 4. The CDR3 covers 15 residues. The CDR3 DNA sequence: TGTGCCAGCAGTAGACAGGGGGTTTACACCGGGGAGCTGTTTTTT. It yields the protein CASSRQGVYTGELFF.

The chain has TRBV28 and TRBJ2-3, with TRBD2 matching over 7 bases. V lost 2 bases, J lost 4 bases, and 6 bases stayed unmatched. The germline V gene has CDR1 MDHEN and CDR2 SYDVKM. CDR3 length equals 15 residues. The CDR3 DNA follows: TGTGCCAGCAGTTTACCGACTAGCTTGGCAGATACGCAGTATTTT. This encodes CASSLPTSLADTQYF. The complete variable domain, with remaining parts taken from reference TRBV28 and TRBJ2-3, reads DVKVTQSSRYLVKRTGEKVFLECVQDMDHENMFWYRQDPGLGLRLIYFSYDVKMKEKGDIPEGYSVSREKKERFSLILESASTNQTSMYLCASSLPTSLADTQYFGPGTRLTVL.